Listed below are T cell receptor beta chains from one sample, sequenced in a study of T cells after yellow fever vaccination. One entry per CDR3 protein, called by TCRdb with MiXCR from the 5' RACE reads. The data show about 140,000 distinct CDR3 sequences, approximately 6.6% seen once. Sample: CD4+ T cells sorted from PBMCs, taken 10 days after the yellow fever booster vaccination. The receptor set was obtained from a man in his thirties or forties who received the YFV17D yellow fever vaccine. CDR3s include the opening cysteine and the closing phenylalanine or tryptophan. D genes are given only for firm matches. Clone size, where shown, is once, few, many, or a class for clones that have expanded.

V gene	J gene	D gene	clone size	CDR3 DNA	CDR3 protein
TRBV29-1	TRBJ2-5	-	many	TGCAGCGTTGATAGCCATCTACGCCTTGGAGAGACCCAGTACTTC	CSVDSHLRLGETQYF
TRBV7-8	TRBJ2-2	TRBD2	many	TGTGCCAGCGGAGACCTGAAAAAACTAGCGGGATTAGGCGGGGAGCTGTTTTTT	CASGDLKKLAGLGGELFF
TRBV7-2	TRBJ1-3	-	-	TGTGCCAGCAGCTTAGTCGCCAGTCGTGGAAACACCATATATTTT	CASSLVASRGNTIYF
TRBV30	TRBJ2-7	-	few	TGTGCCTGGAGAACAGGGAACCACGAGCAGTACTTC	CAWRTGNHEQYF
TRBV7-2	TRBJ2-1	TRBD2	few	TGTGCCAGCAGCTTCACTAGCGGGAGGGTGGCTGAGCAGTTCTTC	CASSFTSGRVAEQFF
TRBV3-1	TRBJ2-1	TRBD1	many	TGTGCCAGCAGCCAACGGGACAGAAATAGGGGTGAGCAGTTCTTC	CASSQRDRNRGEQFF
TRBV20-1	TRBJ2-1	-	many	TGCAGTGCGGGAACCTCTTACAATGAGCAGTTCTTC	CSAGTSYNEQFF
TRBV20-1	TRBJ2-1	TRBD2	many	TGCAGTGGGAATCCTCCGACTAGCGTCAATGAGCAGTTCTTC	CSGNPPTSVNEQFF
TRBV20-1	TRBJ1-6	-	few	TGCAGTGCTACTGACGGGGGTTATTACAATTCACCCCTCCACTTT	CSATDGGYYNSPLHF
TRBV18	TRBJ2-2	-	few	TGTGCCAGCTCACCAAATCGGCAGGAGGGCACCGGGGAGCTGTTTTTT	CASSPNRQEGTGELFF
TRBV9	TRBJ2-7	TRBD2	many	TGTGCCAGCAGCGGACAACTAGCGGGGCCCCTCTACGAGCAGTACTTC	CASSGQLAGPLYEQYF
TRBV27	TRBJ2-3	TRBD2	many	TGTGCCAGCAGACTAGCGGGTACAGATACGCAGTATTTT	CASRLAGTDTQYF
TRBV20-1	TRBJ2-3	TRBD2	-	TGCAGTGCTCGACTAGCGGGAGAAGGAGATACGCAGTATTTT	CSARLAGEGDTQYF
TRBV5-1	TRBJ1-1	-	many	TGCGCCAGCAGCTTGGGACAGGTGAACACTGAAGCTTTCTTT	CASSLGQVNTEAFF
TRBV20-1	TRBJ2-1	TRBD2	few	TGCAGTGCTAGAGAGGGAGCGGGAAGCTCCTACAATGAGCAGTTCTTC	CSAREGAGSSYNEQFF
TRBV7-2	TRBJ2-7	TRBD2	many	TGTGCCAGCAGTCCGACTAGCGGGGGTTACGAGCAGTACTTC	CASSPTSGGYEQYF
TRBV11-3	TRBJ2-1	-	many	TGTGCCAGCAGCTTAGGTCCAAGTTACAATGAGCAGTTCTTC	CASSLGPSYNEQFF
TRBV7-7	TRBJ2-3	TRBD1	many	TGTGCTAGCAGCTTAGGGACAGGGGCAGATACGCAGTATTTT	CASSLGTGADTQYF
TRBV7-2	TRBJ2-6	-	few	TGTGCCAGCAGCCCACAGGCCCCTGGGGCCAACGTCCTGACTTTC	CASSPQAPGANVLTF
TRBV12-3/TRBV12-4	TRBJ2-5	TRBD1	many	TGTGCCAGCAGTTGGGACAGGGGGAGGATGGAGACCCAGTACTTC	CASSWDRGRMETQYF
TRBV5-1	TRBJ2-1	TRBD1	many	TGCGCCAGCAGCTTGCAGGGGGCGCCGGGCTATGAGCAGTTCTTC	CASSLQGAPGYEQFF
TRBV7-2	TRBJ2-7	-	many	TGTGCCAGCAGCTTGGCAGAGTCCTACGAGCAGTACTTC	CASSLAESYEQYF
TRBV20-1	TRBJ2-3	TRBD2	many	TGCAGTGCTAGAATTGCGGGAGTGGAAGATACGCAGTATTTT	CSARIAGVEDTQYF
TRBV5-1	TRBJ2-1	TRBD2	many	TGCGCCAGCAGCGGCGGGGGTATGCAGTTCTTC	CASSGGGMQFF
TRBV15	TRBJ2-7	-	many	TGTGCCACCAGCGCTGAGGGGACCTACGAGCAGTACTTC	CATSAEGTYEQYF
TRBV7-7	TRBJ2-2	-	many	TGTGCCAGCAGCTTAACCGCCGGGGAGCTGTTTTTT	CASSLTAGELFF
TRBV20-1	TRBJ1-3	TRBD1	many	TGCAGTGCCCCGGGACAGAGGGTATCTGGAAACACCATATATTTT	CSAPGQRVSGNTIYF
TRBV7-9	TRBJ2-7	TRBD1	-	TGTGCCAGCACCCATCGGGACAGGGGGCTCTACGAGCAGTACTTC	CASTHRDRGLYEQYF
TRBV15	TRBJ2-5	-	many	TGTGCCACCAGCAGGACGGGGACCCAGTACTTC	CATSRTGTQYF
TRBV24-1	TRBJ2-7	TRBD1	many	TGTGCCACCAGTGTTGGGGACAGGACCTACGAGCAGTACTTC	CATSVGDRTYEQYF
TRBV18	TRBJ2-7	-	-	TGTGCCAGCTCACCGGAGAGACAGCAAACCTACGAGCAGTACTTC	CASSPERQQTYEQYF
TRBV7-2	TRBJ2-1	TRBD2	many	TGTGCCAGCAGCCTACTAGCGGGAGGAGGCGAGCAGTTCTTC	CASSLLAGGGEQFF
TRBV7-2	TRBJ2-7	TRBD2	-	TGTGCCAGCAGCTTAGAGGGACTAGCGGCGTACGAGCAGTACTTC	CASSLEGLAAYEQYF
TRBV25-1	TRBJ2-7	TRBD2	many	TGTGCCAGCAGTACCACTAGCGGGAGCTCCTACGAGCAGTACTTC	CASSTTSGSSYEQYF
TRBV20-1	TRBJ2-1	-	many	TGCAGTGCTAGAGTTGGCCCTGTGAATGAGCAGTTCTTC	CSARVGPVNEQFF
TRBV5-1	TRBJ1-5	-	many	TGCGCCAGCAGCTTGGCCAGGGTTAATCAGCCCCAGCATTTT	CASSLARVNQPQHF
TRBV7-2	TRBJ2-7	-	few	TGTGCCAGCAGCTTATGGGCCGGGACCTCCCGATACGAGCAGTACTTC	CASSLWAGTSRYEQYF
TRBV20-1	TRBJ1-1	-	few	TGCAGTGCTAGAGATGGTTCAGGGCGGTACACTGAAGCTTTCTTT	CSARDGSGRYTEAFF
TRBV7-2	TRBJ2-1	-	many	TGTGCCAGCAGCTTGTTACCTTCCTACAATGAGCAGTTCTTC	CASSLLPSYNEQFF
TRBV12-3/TRBV12-4	TRBJ2-5	-	many	TGTGCCAGCAGTTTGAAGGGAGAGACCCAGTACTTC	CASSLKGETQYF
TRBV6-1	TRBJ2-7	-	many	TGTGCCAGCAGGGCTAGACAGTTCCCGACGGAGCAGTACTTC	CASRARQFPTEQYF
TRBV9	TRBJ2-4	-	few	TGTGCCAGCAGCGTAGGGTACGCAAACATTCAGTACTTC	CASSVGYANIQYF
TRBV5-6	TRBJ1-1	-	few	TGTGCCAGCACCCCAGGGCTAGACACTGAAGCTTTCTTT	CASTPGLDTEAFF